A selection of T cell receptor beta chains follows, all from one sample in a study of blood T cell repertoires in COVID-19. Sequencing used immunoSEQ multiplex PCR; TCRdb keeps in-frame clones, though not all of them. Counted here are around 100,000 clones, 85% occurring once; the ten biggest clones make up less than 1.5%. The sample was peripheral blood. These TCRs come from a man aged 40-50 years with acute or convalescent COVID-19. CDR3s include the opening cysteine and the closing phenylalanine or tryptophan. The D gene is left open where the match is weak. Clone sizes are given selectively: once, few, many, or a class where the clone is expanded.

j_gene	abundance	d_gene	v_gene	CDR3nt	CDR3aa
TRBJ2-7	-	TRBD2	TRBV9	TGTGCCAGCAGCCCCTATACTAGCGGGCGCTCCTACGAGCAGTACTTC	CASSPYTSGRSYEQYF
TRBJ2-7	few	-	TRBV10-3	TGTGCCATCAGTGGTTTGAGCGGTTTAGGGTACTTC	CAISGLSGLGYF
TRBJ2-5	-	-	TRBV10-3	TGTGCCATCAGTGAGCCCGGTAGAGGGCCCCAAGAGACCCAGTACTTC	CAISEPGRGPQETQYF
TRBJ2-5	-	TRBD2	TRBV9	TGTGCCAGCAGCGTAGATCGGGAGGGCCGGGAGACCCAGTACTTC	CASSVDREGRETQYF
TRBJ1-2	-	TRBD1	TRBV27	TGTGCCAGCAGAACCGGTGGACAGGGTCGCTATGGCTACACCTTC	CASRTGGQGRYGYTF
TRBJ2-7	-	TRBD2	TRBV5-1	TGCGCCAGCAGCTTGGTAGCGGGACCCTACGAGCAGTACTTC	CASSLVAGPYEQYF
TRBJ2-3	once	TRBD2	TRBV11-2	TGTGCCAGCAGCTCCCTAGCGGGAGGGAGCACAGATACGCAGTATTTT	CASSSLAGGSTDTQYF
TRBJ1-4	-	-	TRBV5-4	TGTGCCAGCAGCACTGGGAGAGCAACTAATGAAAAACTGTTTTTT	CASSTGRATNEKLFF
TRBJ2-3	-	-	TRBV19	TGTGCCAGTAGTCCCAGGTGGGACTTCTACACAGATACGCAGTATTTT	CASSPRWDFYTDTQYF
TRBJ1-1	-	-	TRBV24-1	TGTGCCACCAGTGATTTGTGTGGGGCTCGGGACACTGAAGCTTTCTTT	CATSDLCGARDTEAFF
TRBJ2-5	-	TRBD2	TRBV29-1	TGCAGCTTTTCGACTAGCGGGGGGCCAGCGGAGACCCAGTACTTC	CSFSTSGGPAETQYF
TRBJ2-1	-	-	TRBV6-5	TGTGCCAGCAGTTACACCTGGACAGGGAGGGATGAGCAGTTCTTC	CASSYTWTGRDEQFF
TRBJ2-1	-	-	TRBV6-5	TGTGCGAGCGGAGGCCCCCTAGGCAATGAGCAGTTCTTC	CASGGPLGNEQFF
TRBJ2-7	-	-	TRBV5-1	TGCGCCAGCAGCGCGTTGGACGAGCAGTACTTC	CASSALDEQYF
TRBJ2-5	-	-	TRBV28	TGTGCCAGCAGTTTTCCGGGATTGGTCCTCGGGGACCAAGAGACCCAGTACTTC	CASSFPGLVLGDQETQYF